This TCR beta chain is drawn from a study of T cell responses to AZD1222 COVID-19 vaccine. Generated by immunoSEQ multiplex PCR, the TCRdb table keeps only in-frame clones and is missing some. The table shows 100,000 to 150,000 clones, with less than 90% occurring only once. Trimming cost V 7 bases and J 5 bases; bases outside gene matches: 7. Germline V CDR1 and CDR2: MNHEY, SVGAGI. CDR3 length: 15 amino acids. The chain joins TRBV6-5 to TRBJ2-5, with TRBD2 matching over 13 bases. This receptor was identified in an adult in good health. The sample in question was peripheral blood, obtained on day 0 of AZD1222 vaccination. The CDR3 region has the DNA TGTGCCAGCACCATACTAGCGGGAGGGCAGGAGACCCAGTACTTC. It codes for CASTILAGGQETQYF.